The 30 T cell receptor beta chains reported below all come from one sample, sequenced in a study of shared clonotypes between healthy human individuals (dated by TCRdb to 2018 to 2020). Preparation of the library involved the immunoSEQ multiplex PCR assay. In its TCRdb copy, this immuneACCESS table keeps in-frame sequences only and misses some clones. Where compared with another copy, unresolved V genes explain less than half of these, and the others have no known cause. Across this sample there are about 820,000 clones, with more than 85% seen only once. Approximately 25% of the sample rests with the top ten. CD8 naive samples consisted of CD45RO-negative cells that were positively selected for CCR7, yielding a CD45RA+CCR7+ population without TemRA cells. Sequencing input: naive CD8+ T cells sorted from blood. What this sample's cell subset or site label stands for: CD45RA+CCR7+. The origin of the receptors is a man aged 25-45 years in good health.

V and J are TRBV2 and TRBJ2-2; 9 bases fit TRBD1. The CDR3 is 17 residues long. The V and J ends lost 9 bases and 4 bases, in that order; junction bases with no gene match: 15. Germline V gives CDR1 SNHLY, CDR2 FYNNEI. CDR3 sequence reads: CASLDVSGTGITGELFF. DNA of the CDR3: TGTGCCAGTCTCGATGTATCCGGGACAGGGATCACCGGGGAGCTGTTTTTT.

The chain recombines TRBV30 with TRBJ2-7; D may correspond to TRBD1 or TRBD2 (5 bases each). Germline values: CDR1 GTSNPN, CDR2 SVGIG (reference sequence). CDR3 length: 14 amino acids. With 4 bases removed from V and 3 bases from J, the gap between germline ends came to 16 bases. CDR3 sequence (DNA): TGTGCCTGGATGGCCGGGACGGATGGCTACGAGCAGTACTTC. Amino acid sequence: CAWMAGTDGYEQYF.

The genes are TRBV18 and TRBJ2-7, with 10 bases fitting TRBD1. Germline assignment: CDR1 KGHSH and CDR2 LQKENI. V lost 6 bases to trimming and J lost 1 base; unmatched junction nucleotides: 6. CDR3 length equals 15 residues. Written as DNA, the CDR3 is TGTGCCAGCTCCCTGGCGGGACAGGGGTCCTACGAGCAGTACTTC. Protein product: CASSLAGQGSYEQYF.

The rearrangement links TRBV4-3 to TRBJ2-5, with no clear D. This CDR3 is 15 amino acids long. The V gene's germline CDR1 is LGHNA and CDR2 YSLEER. V lost 1 base and J 3 bases, leaving 12 bases between the germline ends. This CDR3 is CASSQVGASEETQYF. The CDR3 DNA follows: TGCGCCAGCAGCCAAGTAGGAGCGTCAGAAGAGACCCAGTACTTC.

The chain carries TRBV18 and TRBJ2-7, with 12 nucleotides matching TRBD2. The CDR3 loop spans 15 amino acids. With V trimmed by 2 bases and J by 5 bases, 4 bases remained unmatched. Germline CDR1 reads KGHSH; CDR2 reads LQKENI. The chain's CDR3 is CASSPTRLAGDEQYF. DNA for the CDR3: TGTGCCAGCTCACCAACGAGACTAGCGGGGGACGAGCAGTACTTC.

The chain combines TRBV14 with TRBJ2-2, with no clear D. The CDR3 consists of 18 residues. V was cut by 0 bases and J by 2 bases, with 16 bases left in between. Germline assignment: CDR1 SGHDN and CDR2 FVKESK. Here the CDR3 DNA reads TGTGCCAGCAGCCAAGATGGGCGTCCCTACCGCAACACCGGGGAGCTGTTTTTT. This translates into CASSQDGRPYRNTGELFF. Based on the CDR3 plus reference TRBV14 and TRBJ2-2, the full variable domain is EAGVTQFPSHSVIEKGQTVTLRCDPISGHDNLYWYRRVMGKEIKFLLHFVKESKQDESGMPNNRFLAERTGGTYSTLKVQPAELEDSGVYFCASSQDGRPYRNTGELFFGEGSRLTVL.

This clone is a singleton in its sample. This CDR3 is CASSFELELTGELFF. CDR3 coding DNA: TGTGCCAGCAGCTTCGAGCTGGAGTTAACCGGGGAGCTGTTTTTT. J is TRBJ2-2 and V is TRBV7-6; D gene unclear. The CDR3 has 15 residues. Trimming removed 3 bases at V and 5 bases at J, with 13 bases between. Germline CDR1 and CDR2: SGHVS and FNYEAQ.

The V call is TRBV25-1, the J call TRBJ2-7; D gene unclear. V dropped 7 bases and J dropped 5 bases, with 12 bases sitting between them. This CDR3 has 12 amino acids. Germline-derived CDR1 and CDR2 are MGHDK and SYGVNS. Written as DNA, the CDR3 is TGTGCCAGCACTGGCTACTACGACGAGCAGTACTTC. Its translation is CASTGYYDEQYF.

The V and J genes are TRBV4-3 and TRBJ2-1; 8 positions match TRBD2. The CDR3 runs to 16 residues. The V and J ends lost 3 bases and 6 bases, in that order; junction bases with no gene match: 10. Per germline, CDR1 LGHNA and CDR2 YSLEER. The CDR3 loop reads CASSHEGLVVPNEQFF. The CDR3 DNA follows: TGCGCCAGCAGCCACGAGGGACTAGTGGTTCCCAATGAGCAGTTCTTC.

Comments on this clone: The sample has other DNA sequences that encode this CDR3 too. This chain uses TRBV6-1 with TRBJ2-7; tentatively, D is TRBD1 (6 bases). The V gene's germline CDR1 is MNHNS and CDR2 SASEGT. The CDR3 length is 14 residues. Trimming pared 1 base from V and 2 bases from J, leaving 9 bases between. The CDR3 protein is CASSEVGQPYEQYF. In nucleotides, the CDR3 is TGTGCCAGCAGTGAAGTAGGACAGCCCTACGAGCAGTACTTC.

The chain carries TRBV7-9 and TRBJ2-1; 11 bases match TRBD2. Trimming cost V 5 bases and J 8 bases; bases outside gene matches: 8. CDR3 size: 15 residues. Germline V gives CDR1 SEHNR, CDR2 FQNEAQ (reference sequence). CDR3 nucleotide sequence: TGTGCCAGCAGCCGCGGACTAGCGGGTATGGATGAGCAGTTCTTC. Its protein is CASSRGLAGMDEQFF.

The chain joins TRBV11-1 to TRBJ1-5; 8 bases align to TRBD1. The V and J ends lost 5 bases and 2 bases, in that order; junction bases with no gene match: 5. CDR1 SGHAT and CDR2 FQDESV come from the germline V gene (reference sequence). This CDR3 contains 15 residues. This CDR3 is CASSLDRAGNQPQHF. The DNA for the CDR3 is TGTGCCAGCAGCCTGGACAGGGCGGGCAATCAGCCCCAGCATTTT.

The chain uses TRBV30 and TRBJ1-2; no clear D. The V gene's germline CDR1 is GTSNPN and CDR2 SVGIG (reference sequence). Trimming stripped 3 bases from V and 6 bases from J, with 5 bases between. The CDR3 consists of 10 residues. In DNA form, the CDR3 reads TGTGCCTGGAGGTTGGATGGCTACACCTTC. Amino acids: CAWRLDGYTF.

The V and J genes are TRBV19 and TRBJ2-7; the match to TRBD2 covers 10 bases. The junction had 6 bases not matched to a gene; V was cut back by 5 bases and J by 2 bases. The CDR3 totals 15 residues. The V gene's germline CDR1 is LNHDA and CDR2 SQIVND (reference sequence). In nucleotides, the CDR3 is TGTGCCAGTAGTCCGGGACTAGCGATTACCTACGAGCAGTACTTC. Residues: CASSPGLAITYEQYF.

The chain joins TRBV20-1 to TRBJ1-1; D unresolved. V was pared by 3 bases and J by 11 bases, with 10 bases between. The CDR3 extends over 10 amino acids. The germline gives CDR1 DFQATT, CDR2 SNEGSKA (reference sequence). CDR3 in DNA: TGCAGTGCTAGTTCCCCCTTGGCTTTCTTT. This encodes CSASSPLAFF.

As for this clone: Other DNA sequences in this specimen translate into the identical CDR3. V gene TRBV9 combines with J gene TRBJ2-7, with D hard to call. The CDR3 has 12 residues. V lost 0 bases to trimming and J lost 5 bases, with 6 bases between them. Looked up from germline, CDR1 is SGDLS and CDR2 is YYNGEE. CDR3 region: CASSVDGNEQYF. CDR3 nucleotides: TGTGCCAGCAGCGTAGATGGCAACGAGCAGTACTTC.

J is TRBJ1-4 and V is TRBV4-3; tentative D call: TRBD1 (5 bases). The germline V gene has CDR1 LGHNA and CDR2 YSLEER. The CDR3 sequence is 21 residues long. V was trimmed by 4 bases and J by 0 bases, leaving 27 bases between them. Here the CDR3 reads CASSLILLGTAQIATNEKLFF. The CDR3 coding sequence is TGCGCCAGCAGCCTGATCCTCCTAGGGACGGCACAGATTGCAACTAATGAAAAACTGTTTTTT.

The chain uses TRBV5-6 and TRBJ1-5, with D maybe TRBD1 (6 bases). In germline, CDR1 is SGHDT, CDR2 YYEEEE. V lost 1 base, J lost 7 bases, and 12 bases lay in between. CDR3 length equals 14 residues. Here the CDR3 reads CASSLRGEGQPQHF. For the CDR3, the DNA is TGTGCCAGCAGCTTGAGGGGGGAAGGCCAGCCCCAGCATTTT.

The chain combines TRBV19 with TRBJ2-6; no clear D gene. Germline CDR1 and CDR2: LNHDA and SQIVND (reference sequence). The CDR3 runs 15 residues. V was clipped by 1 base and J by 4 bases, with 8 bases between them. CDR3 sequence reads: CASSIVGAGANVLTF. The DNA for the CDR3 is TGTGCCAGTAGTATAGTGGGCGCCGGGGCCAACGTCCTGACTTTC.

V and J are TRBV7-6 and TRBJ2-7; 7 bases fit TRBD1. The V and J ends lost 5 bases and 6 bases, in that order; junction bases with no gene match: 4. The CDR3 has 12 amino acids. Germline lookup yields CDR1 SGHVS and CDR2 FNYEAQ. In DNA form, the CDR3 reads TGTGCCAGCAGCAAGACAGGGACCGAGCAGTACTTC. Residues: CASSKTGTEQYF.

A word on this clone: An end of the junction differs from the germline gene, which may be a read error. This chain joins TRBV7-7 and TRBJ2-5; weak D call: TRBD1 (5 bases). This CDR3 spans 14 amino acids. Germline V lookup: CDR1 SSHAT, CDR2 FNYEAQ (reference sequence). The CDR3 region has the DNA TGTGCTAGCAGCTTAGGGGCTAGTCCGGAGACCCAGTACTTC. Residues: CASSLGASPETQYF.

The genes are TRBV15 and TRBJ2-1; 10 bases match TRBD1. Germline trimming cut 1 base from V and 4 bases from J; bases unmatched to any gene: 7. Per germline, CDR1 LNHNV and CDR2 YYDKDF (reference sequence). CDR3 length equals 17 residues. The CDR3 spells CATSRVPGTGEYNEQFF. The CDR3, as DNA: TGTGCCACCAGCAGAGTTCCCGGGACAGGGGAATACAATGAGCAGTTCTTC.

As to this clone: Other DNA sequences from this sample encode an identical CDR3 as well. The gene calls are TRBV7-9 and TRBJ2-7, with D possibly TRBD1 on 6 matching bases. With 4 bases removed from V and 1 base from J, the gap between germline ends came to 8 bases. Germline V gives CDR1 SEHNR, CDR2 FQNEAQ (reference sequence). CDR3 length: 13 amino acids. CDR3 region: CASSSDSSYEQYF. CDR3 bases: TGTGCCAGCAGCTCGGACAGTTCCTACGAGCAGTACTTC.

This rearrangement joins TRBV27 to TRBJ1-1; D might be TRBD1 (5 bases). The germline V gene encodes CDR1 MNHEY and CDR2 SMNVEV (reference sequence). Trimming shortened V by 3 bases and J by 10 bases, and 9 bases separated the two germline ends. The CDR3 is 11 amino acids. The CDR3 loop reads CASSFGTRAFF. The CDR3 DNA reads as TGTGCCAGCAGTTTTGGGACGAGAGCTTTCTTT.

The V and J genes are TRBV7-8 and TRBJ2-7; 7 bases fit TRBD1. Looked up from germline, CDR1 is SGHVS and CDR2 is FQNEAQ. The CDR3 runs to 15 residues. J was trimmed by 2 bases and V by 2 bases; bases with no gene match: 6. CDR3 sequence: CASSLSQGVTYEQYF. The CDR3 coding sequence is TGTGCCAGCAGCTTATCCCAGGGGGTGACCTACGAGCAGTACTTC. Using reference TRBV7-8 and TRBJ2-7 for the parts outside the CDR3, the full variable domain is GAGVSQSPRYKVAKRGQDVALRCDPISGHVSLFWYQQALGQGPEFLTYFQNEAQLDKSGLPSDRFFAERPEGSVSTLKIQRTQQEDSAVYLCASSLSQGVTYEQYFGPGTRLTVT.

This chain uses TRBV27 with TRBJ2-2; tentatively, D is TRBD2 (6 bases). This CDR3 is built from 13 residues. The germline V gene encodes CDR1 MNHEY and CDR2 SMNVEV (reference sequence). V lost 5 bases and J lost 7, with 11 bases in between. CDR3 bases: TGTGCCAGCAGTCTACCGGAGGGCGGGGAGCTGTTTTTT. Residues: CASSLPEGGELFF.

This rearrangement joins TRBV27 to TRBJ2-7; D gene uncertain. Germline values: CDR1 MNHEY, CDR2 SMNVEV (reference sequence). The CDR3 totals 15 residues. V lost 0 bases and J lost 5, with 14 bases in between. The CDR3 region has the DNA TGTGCCAGCAGTTTATCTACGACGGTTTTACACGAGCAGTACTTC. The encoded protein is CASSLSTTVLHEQYF.

The chain employs TRBV7-9 and TRBJ2-7; possibly TRBD1 for D (7 bases). V gave up 9 bases and J gave up 0 bases, with 12 bases separating them. CDR3 length: 13 residues. Germline lookup yields CDR1 SEHNR and CDR2 FQNEAQ (reference sequence). The CDR3 nucleotides are TGTGCCAGTCGCAGGGGGGCCTCCTACGAGCAGTACTTC. It yields the protein CASRRGASYEQYF.

The rearrangement links TRBV27 to TRBJ2-1, with TRBD1 matching 9 bases. CDR1 MNHEY and CDR2 SMNVEV come from the germline V gene (reference sequence). The CDR3 is 16 amino acids. The J segment lost 0 bases and the V segment lost 7 bases, leaving 7 bases of the junction unmatched. In nucleotides, the CDR3 is TGTGCCAGCACCAACAGGGGGCAAAGCTCCTACAATGAGCAGTTCTTC. Its translation is CASTNRGQSSYNEQFF.

V and J are TRBV5-1 and TRBJ2-1; perhaps TRBD2 as D (5 bases). CDR1 and CDR2 (germline): SGHRS, YFSETQ. The CDR3 sequence is 12 residues long. V was pared by 4 bases and J by 11 bases, with 13 bases between. The DNA of the CDR3 is TGCGCCAGCAGCCGACCGGACTGGCAGCAGTTCTTC. Amino acids: CASSRPDWQQFF.